Following are 22 T cell receptor beta chains from one sample sequenced in a study of T cell responses to AZD1222 COVID-19 vaccine. Assay: immunoSEQ multiplex PCR; the TCRdb copy retains only in-frame clones and omits some. The sample shows some 170,000 clones, roughly nine tenths of them seen only once. The material was peripheral blood, obtained on day 0 of AZD1222 vaccination. The receptors stem from an adult in good health.

The chain recombines TRBV2 with TRBJ1-1; D gene uncertain. V gave up 2 bases and J gave up 4 bases, with 11 bases separating them. CDR3 size: 14 residues. Germline V gene data show CDR1 as SNHLY and CDR2 as FYNNEI. The CDR3 region is CASSERRFGTEAFF. CDR3 bases: TGTGCCAGCAGTGAACGGCGGTTTGGCACTGAAGCTTTCTTT.

CDR3 sequence reads: CSAREGVEQYV. Here the CDR3 DNA reads TGCAGTGCTAGAGAAGGAGTCGAGCAGTACGTC. The genes are TRBV20-1 and TRBJ2-7, with D uncertain. The CDR3 contains 11 residues. The ends were cut back, 0 bases at V and 6 bases at J, with 6 bases in the middle. In germline, CDR1 is DFQATT, CDR2 SNEGSKA (reference sequence).

This chain links TRBV18 with TRBJ1-1; TRBD1 matches at 7 bases. CDR1 is KGHSH and CDR2 is LQKENI in the germline V gene. The CDR3 covers 15 residues. Trimming removed 1 base from V and 5 bases from J; junction bases left unmatched: 7. CDR3 DNA sequence: TGTGCCAGCTCACCACGAACAGGGGCGGGGACTGAAGCTTTCTTT. Protein: CASSPRTGAGTEAFF. The full variable domain, in which reference TRBV18 and TRBJ1-1 provide the parts outside the CDR3, is NAGVMQNPRHLVRRRGQEARLRCSPMKGHSHVYWYRQLPEEGLKFMVYLQKENIIDESGMPKERFSAEFPKEGPSILRIQQVVRGDSAAYFCASSPRTGAGTEAFFGQGTRLTVV.

The rearrangement links TRBV13 to TRBJ2-7, with D unresolved. Germline CDR1 PRHDT, CDR2 FYEKMQ (reference sequence). Between the trimmed V and J ends, which lost 3 bases and 0 bases, there was a span of 15 bases. The CDR3 consists of 16 residues. The CDR3 DNA reads as TGTGCCAGCAGCTTCCCCCGCTTTCGTAACTCCTACGAGCAGTACGTC. It codes for CASSFPRFRNSYEQYV.

V is TRBV11-2 and J is TRBJ2-2; no firm D call. The ends were cut back, 2 bases at V and 1 base at J, with 8 bases in the middle. The CDR3 extends over 15 amino acids. Per germline, CDR1 SGHAT and CDR2 FQNNGV. Written as DNA, the CDR3 is TGTGCCAGCAGCTTATTCCGCAGGAACACCGGGGAGCTGTTTTTT. It yields the protein CASSLFRRNTGELFF.

The CDR3 protein is CASSLGASGIHEQFF. DNA of the CDR3: TGTGCCAGCAGCCTCGGGGCTAGCGGGATCCATGAGCAGTTCTTC. The V gene is TRBV3-1 (or the pseudogene TRBV3-2), the J gene TRBJ2-1; 9 bases agree with TRBD2. The V gene's germline CDR1 is LGHDT and CDR2 YNNKEL (reference sequence). The CDR3 spans 15 residues. Trimming removed 4 bases from V and 8 bases from J; junction bases left unmatched: 9.

V is TRBV27 and J is TRBJ1-3; the D is unclear. The germline V gene has CDR1 MNHEY and CDR2 SMNVEV (reference sequence). This CDR3 comprises 14 residues. Trimming stripped 3 bases from V and 0 bases from J, with 6 bases between. The CDR3 DNA reads as TGTGCCAGCAGTTTGACCGTCTCTGGAAACACCATATATTTT. Amino acid sequence: CASSLTVSGNTIYF.

The chain uses TRBV21-1 and TRBJ2-6. TRBV21-1 is reported as a pseudogene. This CDR3 is 14 amino acids long. Here the CDR3 reads CASRRTSGANVLTF. CDR3 coding DNA: TGTGCCAGCCGTCGGACCTCTGGGGCCAACGTCCTGACTTTC.

The rearrangement joins TRBV5-4 to TRBJ1-4; D call uncertain. The CDR3 runs 15 residues. Looked up from germline, CDR1 is SGHNT and CDR2 is YYREEE (reference sequence). Trimming left V 0 bases short and J 5 bases short, with 11 bases between. CDR3 bases: TGTGCCAGCAGCTTGGTTGGGGTCTCCAATGAAAAACTGTTTTTT. Protein product: CASSLVGVSNEKLFF. Together with reference TRBV5-4 and TRBJ1-4, the CDR3 gives the full variable domain: ETGVTQSPTHLIKTRGQQVTLRCSSQSGHNTVSWYQQALGQGPQFIFQYYREEENGRGNFPPRFSGLQFPNYSSELNVNALELDDSALYLCASSLVGVSNEKLFFGSGTQLSVL.

The chain couples TRBV5-6 to TRBJ2-2, with 8 bases fitting TRBD2. J gave up 0 bases and V 1 base, and 5 bases lay outside the gene matches. CDR3 length: 17 amino acids. Germline CDR1 is SGHDT and CDR2 is YYEEEE. The CDR3 here is CASSLTSGRTNTGELFF. The CDR3 bases are TGTGCCAGCAGCTTGACTAGCGGTCGAACGAACACCGGGGAGCTGTTTTTT.

The rearrangement joins TRBV4-2 to TRBJ1-6, with 11 bases matching TRBD1. V lost 3 bases, J lost 2 bases, and 3 bases stayed unmatched. Looked up from germline, CDR1 is LGHNA and CDR2 is YNFKEQ. The CDR3 length is 17 residues. This CDR3 reads CASSQDRGRTYNSPLHF. The CDR3 DNA reads TGTGCCAGCAGCCAGGACAGGGGGCGTACCTATAATTCACCCCTCCACTTT.

The rearrangement links TRBV5-1 to TRBJ1-6, with D maybe TRBD1 (5 bases). The ends were cut back, 0 bases at V and 7 bases at J, with 14 bases in the middle. Germline lookup yields CDR1 SGHRS and CDR2 YFSETQ. This CDR3 contains 16 residues. The CDR3 DNA follows: TGCGCCAGCAGCTTGGTTGGGCAGGGATCCAATTCACCCCTCCACTTT. Translating gives CASSLVGQGSNSPLHF.

Comments on this clone: The sample carries other DNA sequences with the same CDR3. The chain uses TRBV29-1 and TRBJ1-1; the D is unclear. Trimming shortened V by 4 bases and J by 1 base, and 4 bases separated the two germline ends. The CDR3 length is 11 residues. Germline loops: CDR1 SQVTM, CDR2 ANQGSEA. The CDR3 loop is CSVGRNTEAFF. Written as DNA, the CDR3 is TGCAGCGTTGGCAGGAACACTGAAGCTTTCTTT. The full variable domain, its missing parts supplied by reference TRBV29-1 and TRBJ1-1, is SAVISQKPSRDICQRGTSLTIQCQVDSQVTMMFWYRQQPGQSLTLIATANQGSEATYESGFVIDKFPISRPNLTFSTLTVSNMSPEDSSIYLCSVGRNTEAFFGQGTRLTVV.

This clone was seen once. J is TRBJ2-7 and V is TRBV7-9; D is uncertain. The V gene's germline CDR1 is SEHNR and CDR2 FQNEAQ (reference sequence). Trimming shortened V by 5 bases and J by 0 bases, and 14 bases separated the two germline ends. CDR3 length: 15 amino acids. CDR3 region: CASSIGGVASYEQYF. As DNA, the CDR3 is TGTGCCAGCAGCATCGGTGGAGTGGCCTCCTACGAGCAGTACTTC.

The V and J genes are TRBV7-6 and TRBJ2-5; TRBD1 matches at 10 bases. The germline CDR1 and CDR2 sequences are SGHVS and FNYEAQ. The CDR3 is 16 amino acids. V was clipped by 2 bases and J by 5 bases; unmatched bases: 8. The CDR3 reads CASSLTGTGEWETQYF. CDR3 sequence (DNA): TGTGCCAGCAGCTTAACCGGGACAGGGGAGTGGGAGACCCAGTACTTC.

This sequence joins TRBV15 and TRBJ2-5, with TRBD2 identical over 7 bases. CDR1 is LNHNV, CDR2 YYDKDF, per germline (reference sequence). This CDR3 has 15 amino acids. Trimming took 0 bases from V and 5 from J; bases not matched to a gene: 6. CDR3 sequence (DNA): TGTGCCACCAGCAGAGATCTAGGACTAGGGGAGACCCAGTACTTC. This codes for CATSRDLGLGETQYF.

The chain recombines TRBV5-1 with TRBJ1-1; the D is unclear. With 0 bases removed from V and 2 bases from J, the gap between germline ends came to 11 bases. The CDR3 length is 15 residues. The germline CDR1 and CDR2 sequences are SGHRS and YFSETQ. CDR3 sequence (DNA): TGCGCCAGCAGCTTGGGACCTTCCAAAAACACTGAAGCTTTCTTT. It codes for CASSLGPSKNTEAFF.

This sequence joins TRBV27 and TRBJ1-5; D gene unclear. Deletions cut 7 bases from V and 0 bases from J, with 16 bases between. CDR1 and CDR2 (germline): MNHEY, SMNVEV (reference sequence). This CDR3 has 16 residues. The CDR3 sequence is CASNPEGFLSNQPQHF. In nucleotides, the CDR3 is TGTGCCAGCAATCCTGAAGGGTTTCTTAGCAATCAGCCCCAGCATTTT.

The chain links TRBV30 to TRBJ1-4; D is unclear. Germline V CDR1 and CDR2: GTSNPN, SVGIG (reference sequence). V gave up 0 bases and J gave up 1 base, with 6 bases separating them. This CDR3 comprises 14 residues. Written as DNA, the CDR3 is TGTGCCTGGAGTGTACAGAGAACTAATGAAAAACTGTTTTTT. Translating gives CAWSVQRTNEKLFF.

This chain uses TRBV9 with TRBJ1-2; D gene uncertain. The germline CDR1 and CDR2 sequences are SGDLS and YYNGEE. The CDR3 is 15 residues long. Trimming took off 0 bases at V and 5 bases at J, with 14 bases between the two ends. The CDR3 spells CASSVASVRDYGYTF. The DNA of the CDR3 is TGTGCCAGCAGCGTAGCGTCCGTTAGGGATTATGGCTACACCTTC.

This chain links TRBV11-2 with TRBJ2-7; the D is unclear. Per the germline V gene, CDR1 is SGHAT and CDR2 is FQNNGV. The CDR3 has 13 residues. The V gene lost 5 bases and the J gene lost 0 bases, with 8 bases spanning the gap. In nucleotides, the CDR3 is TGTGCCAGCAGCCAGTCGAGCTCCTACGAGCAGTACGTC. Residues: CASSQSSSYEQYV.

On this clone: Additional DNA sequences in this sample encode the identical CDR3. The chain combines TRBV28 with TRBJ2-5; 12 positions agree with TRBD1. V dropped 2 bases and J dropped 5; count of bases not matched to a gene: 3. Germline-derived CDR1 and CDR2 are MDHEN and SYDVKM. The CDR3 is 15 amino acids. The CDR3 sequence: CASSLRGTGGETQYF. The CDR3 DNA reads TGTGCCAGCAGTTTAAGGGGGACAGGGGGCGAGACCCAGTACTTC.